This T cell receptor (beta chain) originates from a study of CD8+ T cells in alopecia areata. General study points: Scalp clonality and expanded CD8+ clones among the top 100 fell significantly with tofacitinib. Higher clonality than in normal scalp was seen in lesional scalp, especially alopecia totalis/universalis. A great number of expanded lesional clones endured in scalp and blood during tofacitinib.

Extraction of RNA preceded its reverse transcription into cDNA, which served as the sequencing template. This table comes from immunoSEQ multiplex PCR, and its TCRdb copy is limited to in-frame clones, with some not included. This sample carries about 110,000 clones, 56% of them seen once, and the ten largest clones take more than 3%. This CDR3 comprises 15 residues. Trimming took 3 bases from V and 5 from J; bases not matched to a gene: 10. Germline V gives CDR1 SGDLS, CDR2 YYNGEE. A remark on this clone: Its antigen is not identified.

The treatment here: oral pan-JAK inhibitor, 5-10 mg twice daily. Sample: CD4+ T cells sorted from blood, taken at week 24, from a patient treated with tofacitinib. This TCR was sampled from a human donor with alopecia areata. V is TRBV9 and J is TRBJ2-5; 7 nucleotides agree with TRBD2. CDR3: CASSENSRGGETQYF. The CDR3 DNA is TGTGCCAGCAGCGAGAATAGCCGGGGAGGGGAGACCCAGTACTTC.